This T cell receptor (beta chain) was identified in a study of control samples from healthy donors and cancer patients. The germline CDR1 and CDR2 sequences are SGHDT and YYEEEE. The V end lost 3 bases, the J end lost 0 bases, and 8 bases lay between the germline ends. The CDR3 runs to 14 residues. Libraries were prepared by immunoSEQ multiplex PCR; TCRdb keeps only in-frame clonotypes and omits some of them. The table lists roughly 120,000 clones, over 75% of them singletons. Sequencing was performed on blood. This chain connects TRBV5-6 to TRBJ2-3; D may be TRBD1 (6 bases). The sequence derives from a human donor in good health. The donor label of this sample is uncertain. The CDR3 region has the DNA TGTGCCAGCAGCTGGGGACAAAGCACAGATACGCAGTATTTT. This gives the protein CASSWGQSTDTQYF. Using reference TRBV5-6 and TRBJ2-3 for the parts outside the CDR3, the full variable domain is DAGVTQSPTHLIKTRGQQVTLRCSPKSGHDTVSWYQQALGQGPQFIFQYYEEEERQRGNFPDRFSGHQFPNYSSELNVNALLLGDSALYLCASSWGQSTDTQYFGPGTRLTVL.